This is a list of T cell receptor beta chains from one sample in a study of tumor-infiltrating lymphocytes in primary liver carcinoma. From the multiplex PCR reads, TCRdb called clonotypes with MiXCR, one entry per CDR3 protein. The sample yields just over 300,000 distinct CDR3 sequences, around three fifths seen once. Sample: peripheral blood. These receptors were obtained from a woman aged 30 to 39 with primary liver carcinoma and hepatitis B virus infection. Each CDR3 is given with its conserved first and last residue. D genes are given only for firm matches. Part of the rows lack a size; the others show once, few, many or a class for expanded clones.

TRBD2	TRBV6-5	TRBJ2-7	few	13	CASSTSGRNEQYF	TGTGCCAGCAGTACTAGCGGGAGGAACGAGCAGTACTTC
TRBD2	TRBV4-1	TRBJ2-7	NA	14	CTSSPGLGDYEQYF	TGCACCAGCTCCCCGGGACTAGGGGATTACGAGCAGTACTTC
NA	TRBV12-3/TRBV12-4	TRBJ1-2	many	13	CASGATVGYGYTF	TGTGCCAGCGGAGCGACAGTGGGCTATGGCTACACCTTC
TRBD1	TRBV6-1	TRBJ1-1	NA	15	CASSRRQGMDTEAFF	TGTGCCAGCAGTAGAAGACAGGGAATGGACACTGAAGCTTTCTTT
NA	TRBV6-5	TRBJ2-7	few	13	CASRGPWSYEQYF	TGTGCCAGCAGGGGACCGTGGTCCTACGAGCAGTACTTC
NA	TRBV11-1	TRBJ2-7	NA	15	CASSLERGVEYEQYF	TGTGCCAGCAGCTTAGAAAGGGGGGTCGAGTACGAGCAGTACTTC
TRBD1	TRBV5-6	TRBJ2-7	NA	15	CASSLGGGLSYEQYF	TGTGCCAGCAGCTTGGGAGGGGGCCTTTCCTACGAGCAGTACTTC
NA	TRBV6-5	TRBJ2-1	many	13	CASSLRLYNEQFF	TGTGCCAGCAGCTTAAGATTATACAATGAGCAGTTCTTC
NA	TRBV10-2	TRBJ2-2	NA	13	CASSVHQGGELFF	TGCGCCAGCAGTGTCCATCAGGGCGGGGAGCTGTTTTTT
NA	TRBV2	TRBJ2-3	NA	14	CASWGSETADTQYF	TGTGCCAGCTGGGGGAGCGAGACAGCAGATACGCAGTATTTT
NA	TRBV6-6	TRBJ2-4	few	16	CASSYSAEGSGNIQYF	TGTGCCAGCAGTTACTCAGCGGAGGGATCCGGAAACATTCAGTACTTC
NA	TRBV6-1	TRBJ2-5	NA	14	CANSPPATEETQYF	TGTGCCAACAGTCCCCCCGCGACGGAAGAGACCCAGTACTTT
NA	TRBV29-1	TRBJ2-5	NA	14	CSVEDRQWAETQYF	TGTAGCGTTGAAGATCGGCAGTGGGCCGAGACCCAGTACTTC
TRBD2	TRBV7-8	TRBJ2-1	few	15	CASSLGAGEGNEQFF	TGTGCCAGCAGCTTAGGGGCGGGAGAGGGCAATGAGCAGTTCTTC
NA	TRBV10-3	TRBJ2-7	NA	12	CAITGGSYERYF	TGTGCCATCACTGGGGGGTCCTACGAGCGGTACTTC
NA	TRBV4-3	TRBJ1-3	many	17	CASSHVPGTGSGNTIYF	TGCGCCAGCAGCCACGTGCCCGGGACCGGCTCTGGAAACACCATATATTTT
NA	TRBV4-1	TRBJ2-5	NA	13	CASSQIEGATQYF	TGCGCTAGCAGCCAAATAGAAGGGGCGACCCAGTACTTC
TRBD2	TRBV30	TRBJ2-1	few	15	CAWNLAGGPGIEQFF	TGTGCCTGGAACCTAGCGGGAGGGCCAGGTATTGAGCAGTTCTTC
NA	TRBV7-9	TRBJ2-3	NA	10	CASSIGGQYF	TGTGCCAGCAGCATTGGGGGCCAGTATTTT
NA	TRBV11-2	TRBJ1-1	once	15	CASSSTTGFGTETFF	TGTGCCAGCAGCTCGACCACGGGGTTCGGGACTGAAACTTTCTTT
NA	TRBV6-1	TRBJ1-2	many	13	CARSSGPNYGYTF	TGTGCCAGATCTTCGGGCCCTAACTATGGCTACACCTTC
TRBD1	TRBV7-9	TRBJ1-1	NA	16	CASSLAPARGIAEAFF	TGTGCCAGCAGCTTAGCTCCGGCCAGGGGGATCGCTGAAGCTTTCTTT